Presented here are 23 T cell receptor beta chains from one specimen sequenced in a study of human T cells and chemical hapten exposure listed by TCRdb under 2021. Libraries came from RACE. The instrument was a NextSeq 500. TCRdb reprocessed the public reads (quality trimming at Q25 with fastp, clone calling with MiXCR) and kept in-frame beta chains. Rows matching on CDR3 protein sequence are summarized as one entry with the most common DNA and genes. Here the sample has 70,000 to 85,000 distinct CDR3 sequences; over 6.5% occur a single time. More than 1.5% of the sample goes to the ten largest clones. The time point label for this specimen denotes: healthy volunteer bleed at 6 weeks. Total RNA was extracted from unfractionated whole blood collected in Tempus Blood RNA tubes. Material for sequencing was whole blood. The receptors come from a male donor in good health. Some clones in this sample may be carry-over from other donors' samples.

This rearrangement joins TRBV6-1 to TRBJ2-1; D is ambiguous. The germline CDR1 and CDR2 sequences are MNHNS and SASEGT. The CDR3 is 14 amino acids. The ends were cut back, 4 bases at V and 8 bases at J, with 15 bases in the middle. The CDR3: CASSGASRGHEQFF. The CDR3 DNA sequence: TGTGCCAGCAGTGGCGCAAGTCGAGGCCATGAGCAGTTCTTC.

This clonotype was observed a handful of times. This rearrangement joins TRBV12-3 or TRBV12-4 to TRBJ1-1, with D uncertain. Trimming cost V 2 bases and J 1 base, with 8 bases left between them. The CDR3 is 14 amino acids. The DNA for the CDR3 is TGTGCCAGCAGTTTATTAGTAACGAACACTGAAGCTTTCTTT. This sequence encodes CASSLLVTNTEAFF.

This clonotype has just a few counts. The CDR3 protein is CASSLERTGPYGYTF. CDR3 in DNA: TGTGCCAGCAGCTTAGAAAGGACAGGCCCTTATGGCTACACCTTC. This chain uses TRBV7-8 with TRBJ1-2; 7 nucleotides match TRBD1. The V gene's germline CDR1 is SGHVS and CDR2 FQNEAQ. With V trimmed by 1 base and J by 5 bases, 7 bases remained unmatched. CDR3 length equals 15 residues.

V is TRBV21-1 and J is TRBJ2-5; the table's D gene call, TRBD2, was not cross checked with the DNA. TRBV21-1 is marked as a pseudogene. This CDR3 region has 15 residues. CDR3 amino acids: CASSKRLDSQETQYF. Written as DNA, the CDR3 is TGTGCCAGCAGCAAGAGACTAGACAGCCAAGAGACCCAGTACTTC.

This clonotype was picked up a small number of times. The chain has TRBV27 and TRBJ1-2; D unresolved. CDR3 length equals 13 residues. Trimming shortened V by 2 bases and J by 2 bases, and 6 bases separated the two germline ends. The germline V gene has CDR1 MNHEY and CDR2 SMNVEV (reference sequence). This chain's CDR3 is CASSLHRNYGYTF. CDR3 coding DNA: TGTGCCAGCAGTTTACACAGAAACTATGGCTACACCTTC.

This clonotype was detected ten times or more. This chain's CDR3 is CASSPGTARGETQYF. The DNA of the CDR3 is TGCGCCAGCAGCCCCGGGACGGCTCGGGGAGAGACCCAGTACTTC. This chain joins TRBV5-1 and TRBJ2-5, with D possibly being TRBD1 or TRBD2 (5 bases each). Trimming left V 4 bases short and J 4 bases short, with 17 bases between. The CDR3 extends over 15 amino acids. CDR1 and CDR2 (germline): SGHRS, YFSETQ.

This clonotype was seen more than once but under ten times. This rearrangement joins TRBV5-6 to TRBJ2-5; 9 positions match TRBD2. This CDR3 region has 16 residues. V lost 0 bases, J lost 0 bases, and 3 bases stayed unmatched. Germline V gene sequence: CDR1 SGHDT, CDR2 YYEEEE. The CDR3 spells CASSLVSGGYQETQYF. Here the CDR3 DNA reads TGTGCCAGCAGCTTGGTGAGCGGGGGGTACCAAGAGACCCAGTACTTC.

The V call is TRBV6-2 or TRBV6-3, the J call TRBJ2-3; 10 bases match TRBD1. The ends lost 0 bases at V and 4 bases at J; junction bases unmatched: 4. This CDR3 has 16 amino acids. Germline-derived CDR1 and CDR2 are MNHEY and SVGEGT. CDR3 nucleotides: TGTGCCAGCAGTTACTCGGGGACAGGGGCGGCAGATACGCAGTATTTT. Translated: CASSYSGTGAADTQYF.

The V call is TRBV27, the J call TRBJ2-5; D perhaps matches TRBD1 (6 bases). Germline V gene lookup returns CDR1 MNHEY and CDR2 SMNVEV (reference sequence). The CDR3 has 14 residues. V dropped 5 bases and J dropped 4 bases, with 14 bases sitting between them. The CDR3 nucleotides read TGTGCCAGCAGTATACAGGGTTTCGGAGAGACCCAGTACTTC. It specifies CASSIQGFGETQYF.

DNA for the CDR3: TGTGCCATCAGTGAGTCAGAGGGTCCCCACGAGCAGTACTTC. Its translation is CAISESEGPHEQYF. The chain employs TRBV10-3 and TRBJ2-7, with D maybe TRBD2 (5 bases). Germline CDR1 ENHRY, CDR2 SYGVKD. V was cut by 0 bases and J by 5 bases, with 11 bases left in between. The CDR3 sequence is 14 residues long.

The chain couples TRBV6-1 to TRBJ2-3, with D possibly being TRBD1 or TRBD2 (5 bases each). This CDR3 spans 11 amino acids. CDR1 is MNHNS, CDR2 SASEGT, per germline. Trimming pared 11 bases from V and 4 bases from J, leaving 10 bases between. The CDR3 reads CAGGAADTQYF. The CDR3 DNA reads TGTGCCGGGGGAGCGGCAGATACGCAGTATTTT.

This clonotype was picked up many times. The chain couples TRBV5-1 to TRBJ2-5; 9 nucleotides line up with TRBD2. Trimming cost V 0 bases and J 2 bases; bases outside gene matches: 11. Germline values: CDR1 SGHRS, CDR2 YFSETQ. CDR3 size: 18 residues. The CDR3 reads CASSLGAGGPAWQETQYF. CDR3 in DNA: TGCGCCAGCAGCTTGGGAGCGGGGGGCCCCGCCTGGCAAGAGACCCAGTACTTC. Looking up the rest from reference TRBV5-1 and TRBJ2-5 gives the full variable domain: KAGVTQTPRYLIKTRGQQVTLSCSPISGHRSVSWYQQTPGQGLQFLFEYFSETQRNKGNFPGRFSGRQFSNSRSEMNVSTLELGDSALYLCASSLGAGGPAWQETQYFGPGTRLLVL.

The chain couples TRBV4-3 to TRBJ2-7; TRBD1 agrees at 10 bases. This CDR3 has 16 residues. Germline trimming cut 4 bases from V and 7 bases from J; bases unmatched to any gene: 13. CDR1 and CDR2 from the germline V gene are LGHNA and YSLEER. The CDR3 sequence: CASSRHIGTGVKEQYF. DNA for the CDR3: TGCGCCAGCAGCCGACATATCGGGACAGGGGTCAAGGAGCAGTACTTC.

This clonotype occurred many times. The chain links TRBV4-3 to TRBJ1-2; 7 bases match TRBD1. Germline values: CDR1 LGHNA, CDR2 YSLEER. CDR3 length: 14 amino acids. V was pared by 0 bases and J by 4 bases, with 2 bases of the junction left unmatched. In DNA, the CDR3 is TGCGCCAGCAGCCAAGATGAGGGGGCCTATGGCTACACCTTC. This sequence encodes CASSQDEGAYGYTF.

V and J are TRBV7-2 and TRBJ1-1, with no clear D. CDR3 size: 14 residues. The ends were cut back, 4 bases at V and 5 bases at J, with 14 bases in the middle. The germline V gene has CDR1 SGHTA and CDR2 FQGNSA. The DNA for the CDR3 is TGTGCCAGCAGCTCATCGGGAGGCGGTACTGAAGCTTTCTTT. It encodes CASSSSGGGTEAFF.

The chain is built from TRBV20-1 and TRBJ2-7; 10 positions match TRBD2. From germline, CDR1 is DFQATT and CDR2 SNEGSKA (reference sequence). The V segment lost 1 base and the J segment 7 bases; nucleotides outside the gene matches: 16. The CDR3 runs 17 residues. The CDR3: CSARVRDKRGGRWEQYF. The CDR3 DNA reads TGCAGTGCTAGAGTCAGGGACAAGCGGGGGGGCCGGTGGGAGCAGTACTTC.

This sequence joins TRBV12-3 or TRBV12-4 and TRBJ2-7; TRBD2 matches 13 bases. V shed 5 bases and J 3 bases; nucleotides not matched to a gene: 10. The CDR3 consists of 17 residues. The CDR3 region is CASSPTRTSGGYYEQYF. The CDR3 coding sequence is TGTGCCAGCAGTCCCACACGGACTAGCGGGGGATACTACGAGCAGTACTTC.

This clonotype turned up a few times. The V and J genes are TRBV10-3 and TRBJ2-7; TRBD1 agrees at 7 bases. The J segment lost 1 base and the V segment lost 2 bases, leaving 8 bases of the junction unmatched. The CDR3 consists of 16 residues. The V gene's germline CDR1 is ENHRY and CDR2 SYGVKD. The DNA for the CDR3 is TGTGCCATCAGTGAGAAGAGGGACAGTGGGTCCTACGAGCAGTACTTC. It codes for CAISEKRDSGSYEQYF.

This clonotype has a count of ten or more. The chain carries TRBV29-1 and TRBJ2-3; 12 bases line up with TRBD2. Germline CDR1 SQVTM, CDR2 ANQGSEA. The CDR3 is made up of 13 amino acids. J gave up 4 bases and V 5 bases, and 1 base lay outside the gene matches. The CDR3 coding sequence is TGCAGCGTTTCTAGCGGGGGGGCAGATACGCAGTATTTT. Translation gives CSVSSGGADTQYF.

V gene TRBV20-1 combines with J gene TRBJ2-7, with 7 bases fitting TRBD2. The J segment lost 1 base and the V segment lost 8 bases, leaving 5 bases of the junction unmatched. The CDR3 totals 12 residues. Germline V lookup: CDR1 DFQATT, CDR2 SNEGSKA (reference sequence). The CDR3, as DNA: TGCAGTTTTAGCGGGCCTTCCTACGAGCAGTACTTC. It is translated as CSFSGPSYEQYF.

This sequence joins TRBV5-1 and TRBJ2-3; the match to TRBD1 covers 8 bases. V shed 4 bases and J 5 bases; nucleotides not matched to a gene: 12. The CDR3 length is 16 residues. Germline values: CDR1 SGHRS, CDR2 YFSETQ. CDR3 nucleotide sequence: TGCGCCAGCAGCATCTTCGACAGGGGAGAACTAGATACGCAGTATTTT. It encodes CASSIFDRGELDTQYF.

This clonotype was picked up a small number of times. The chain is built from TRBV5-5 and TRBJ2-7; no firm D call. Germline-derived CDR1 and CDR2 are SGHKS and YYEKEE (reference sequence). There are 15 residues in the CDR3. V shed 4 bases and J shed 4 bases, with 18 bases lying between them. CDR3 sequence: CASSTPRLGQYEQYF. DNA of the CDR3: TGTGCCAGCAGCACCCCGCGACTCGGCCAGTACGAGCAGTACTTC.

The table lists this clonotype with many counts. The chain combines TRBV12-3 or TRBV12-4 with TRBJ2-1; D unclear. V shed 1 base and J shed 5 bases, with 9 bases lying between them. The CDR3 length is 14 residues. Written as DNA, the CDR3 is TGTGCCAGCAGTTTAGAAGGCACTAACAATGAGCAGTTCTTC. Protein: CASSLEGTNNEQFF.